This T cell receptor (beta chain) was retrieved from a study of T-cell memory formation after mild COVID-19. TCRdb re-called the 5' RACE reads with MiXCR, one entry per CDR3 protein. The sample consists of hundreds of thousands of distinct CDR3 sequences, 20% to 25% of them appearing once. The CDR3 has 14 residues. V lost 2 bases and J lost 8, with 13 bases in between. Germline assignment: CDR1 SNHLY and CDR2 FYNNEI. The sequence was collected from a man younger than 30 who had mild COVID-19 (a few samples of this study predate the infection). Cell type and time point are not known. The chain links TRBV2 to TRBJ2-1, with D unresolved. The sample comprised PBMCs or a T cell subset sorted from them (not recorded which). In DNA, the CDR3 is TGTGCCAGCAGTGAACGTGGCCCAGTGTATGAGCAGTTCTTC. Its translation: CASSERGPVYEQFF.